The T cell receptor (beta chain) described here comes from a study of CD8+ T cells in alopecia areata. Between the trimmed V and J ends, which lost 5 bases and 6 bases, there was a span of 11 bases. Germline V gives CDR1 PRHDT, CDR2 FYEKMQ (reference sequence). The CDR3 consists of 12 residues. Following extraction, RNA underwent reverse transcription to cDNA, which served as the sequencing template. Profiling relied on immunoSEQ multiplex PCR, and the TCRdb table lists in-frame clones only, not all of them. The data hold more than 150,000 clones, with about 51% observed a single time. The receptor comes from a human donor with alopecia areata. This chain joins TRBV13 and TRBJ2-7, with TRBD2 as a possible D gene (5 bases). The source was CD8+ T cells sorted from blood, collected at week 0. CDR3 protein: CASSPGRVEQYF. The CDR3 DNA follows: TGTGCCAGCAGCCCGGGAAGGGTCGAGCAGTACTTC.